This T cell receptor (beta chain) was sequenced in a study of cytomegalovirus exposure and HLA in healthy donors. Broader study findings: Data from an earlier analysis indicated that most TCR beta V segments were productive either about 87% or about 30% of the time. HLA alleles showed associations with some 17,000 TCR beta sequences in a later analysis, at a 0.05 false discovery rate. Most subjects had HLA-A and HLA-B alleles reportedly predicted accurately by TCR beta sequences.

By share, this clone ranks as medium-sized. What it binds is unknown. It was healthy bone marrow donors who served as donors. PCR involved 60 Vbeta and 13 Jbeta primers. Only in-frame clones appear in the TCRdb table, and some are missing; sequencing was by immunoSEQ multiplex PCR. Of about 130,000 clones listed, approximately 80% are singletons. Input material: PBMCs. The receptor was derived from a man younger than 45 in good health and CMV-seronegative.

CDR3 sequence (DNA): TGTGCCAGCAGTTTCTACGATCCGGGAGGCGAGCAGTACTTC. It is translated as CASSFYDPGGEQYF. The chain combines TRBV28 with TRBJ2-7, with 7 nucleotides matching TRBD2. CDR3 length: 14 amino acids. Germline trimming cut 3 bases from V and 6 bases from J; bases unmatched to any gene: 8. Germline V gene data show CDR1 as MDHEN and CDR2 as SYDVKM.